This TCR beta chain appears in the sequencing data of a study of blood T cell repertoires in COVID-19. Study context: PBMCs, B-cell-depleted T cells, or T cells were the source of the cDNA or gDNA that made up the material.

The assay was immunoSEQ multiplex PCR, and TCRdb's table has in-frame clones only and misses some. Here the sample spans 98,000 or so clones, 70% to 85% being singletons. The CDR3 has 14 residues. Germline-derived CDR1 and CDR2 are LGHDT and YNNKEL (reference sequence). The ends lost 5 bases at V and 10 bases at J; junction bases unmatched: 8. This clonotype was obtained from an elderly woman with active or convalescent COVID-19. J is TRBJ1-4 and V is TRBV3-1 (or the pseudogene TRBV3-2), with 9 bases identical to TRBD1. The sample was peripheral blood. In DNA form, the CDR3 reads TGTGCCAGCAGCATCGGGACAGGGCCGCGAAAACTGTTTTTT. Translating gives CASSIGTGPRKLFF.